This T cell receptor (beta chain) emerged from a study of cytomegalovirus exposure and HLA in healthy donors. Whole-study findings and limits: A link between a missense DCLRE1C variant and TCR beta V- and J-gene trimming emerged from a later analysis. Per published accounts, TCR beta sequences correctly predicted the HLA-A and HLA-B alleles of most subjects.

As regards this clone: Its antigen is currently unknown.

The germline CDR1 and CDR2 sequences are SGHTA and FQGTGA. CDR3 length: 14 residues. Losses at the gene ends were 3 bases for V and 7 bases for J; bases not matched to a gene: 6. In the PCR, 60 Vbeta and 13 Jbeta primers were used. Original methodology: An analysis that came later counted some 85 million unique TCR beta chains, roughly 11 million shared. Sequenced by immunoSEQ multiplex PCR; TCRdb stores in-frame clones only, minus some. V and J calls and clone size follow that table, whereas D and trimming were derived from the DNA. The repertoire table contains more than 140,000 clones. The source is a woman between 18 and 30 years old in good health and CMV-seronegative. Sample: PBMCs. The J gene is TRBJ1-5, the V gene TRBV7-3, with 7 bases lining up with TRBD1. The CDR3 nucleotides are TGTGCCAGCAGCTTGACAGGGCGAGGGCAGCCCCAGCATTTT. Protein: CASSLTGRGQPQHF.